These T cell receptor beta chains were read from a single sample in a study of patients and donors after allogeneic stem cell transplantation. One entry per CDR3 protein, called by TCRdb with MiXCR from the RT-PCR reads. The sample carries 57,000 or so distinct CDR3 sequences, 10% to 15% recorded once. Sequencing was done on a sample of blood, either unsorted or a sorted T cell fraction (not recorded which). These receptors all come from a human donor who was either an allogeneic HSCT recipient or a stem cell or donor lymphocyte infusion donor (not recorded which). It is not recorded whose cells these are; they may come from a transplant donor. Each CDR3 is given with its conserved first and last residue. D genes are given only for firm matches. The size entry is marked missing in some rows and otherwise reads once, few, many or a size class.

size	V	D	J	DNA	CDR3
few	TRBV29-1	NA	TRBJ2-5	TGCAGCGTTGGGGGTAGTACGTGGAAGACCCAGTACTTC	CSVGGSTWKTQYF
many	TRBV15	TRBD2	TRBJ2-7	TGTGCCACCCCCCGGGGTACTAGCGAACAGATATACGAGCAGTACTTC	CATPRGTSEQIYEQYF
many	TRBV29-1	NA	TRBJ1-1	TGCAGCGTTGACGCCGCGACAGGATTCACTGAAGCTTTCTTT	CSVDAATGFTEAFF
NA	TRBV27	NA	TRBJ2-7	TGTGCCAGCAGTTTTGGGGCAGGAACCTACGAGCAGTACTTC	CASSFGAGTYEQYF
NA	TRBV5-6	TRBD2	TRBJ2-3	TGTGCCAGCAGCTTATTAGCGGGAATCGCAGATACGCAGTATTTT	CASSLLAGIADTQYF
NA	TRBV7-6	NA	TRBJ2-7	TGTGCCAGCAGCTTAGAGGGCTCCCCTTTCGAGCAGTACTTC	CASSLEGSPFEQYF
many	TRBV11-2	TRBD1	TRBJ1-2	TGTGCCAGCAGCCCGGCCCCGGGACAGGCGGGATATGGCTACACCTTC	CASSPAPGQAGYGYTF
many	TRBV5-1	TRBD2	TRBJ2-4	TGCGCCAGCAGCTTTGGGACTAGCCCCCTCAAAGGCAAAAACATTCAGTACTTC	CASSFGTSPLKGKNIQYF
many	TRBV27	TRBD1	TRBJ1-6	TGTGCCAGCAGTCCCCCTGCTAACCTACAGGGGGCTAGATCACCCCTCCACTTT	CASSPPANLQGARSPLHF
NA	TRBV28	TRBD2	TRBJ2-1	TGTGCCAGCAGTTTTGCGGGACTAGCGGGCAATGAGCAGTTCTTC	CASSFAGLAGNEQFF
few	TRBV12-3/TRBV12-4	TRBD1	TRBJ2-5	TGTGCCAGCAGTTTAAACGGACAGGGGGCTCAGACCCAGTACTTC	CASSLNGQGAQTQYF
NA	TRBV5-5	NA	TRBJ2-1	TGTGCCAGCAGCGTGGGGATTTTTGTGTACAATGAGCAGTTCTTC	CASSVGIFVYNEQFF
few	TRBV6-5	NA	TRBJ1-2	TGTGCCAGCTGTTCTCTCGCAGGGTCGGCGGTGGACTATGGCTACACCTTC	CASCSLAGSAVDYGYTF
many	TRBV20-1	TRBD1	TRBJ1-2	TGCAGTGCTAGAGATTGGAGGGGGCGGAACTATGGCTACACCTTC	CSARDWRGRNYGYTF
many	TRBV18	TRBD1	TRBJ1-1	TGTGCCAGCTCACCACGACAGGGGGAAGCTTTCTTT	CASSPRQGEAFF
NA	TRBV27	TRBD2	TRBJ2-2	TGTGCCAGCAGTTTCGGCGGGAGTGGCACCGGGGAGCTGTTTTTT	CASSFGGSGTGELFF
few	TRBV6-5	NA	TRBJ1-1	TGTGCCTCAAAGTCCCGGTTGAACACTGAAGCTTTCTTT	CASKSRLNTEAFF
few	TRBV9	TRBD2	TRBJ2-2	TGTGCCAGCAGCGAAGGACTAGCGGGAGTAACCGGGGAGCTGTTTTTT	CASSEGLAGVTGELFF
NA	TRBV6-6	NA	TRBJ1-2	TGTGCCAGCAGTTATCTCAGGACAGATCTCTATGGCTACACCTTC	CASSYLRTDLYGYTF
many	TRBV7-2	TRBD1	TRBJ2-1	TGTGCCAGCAGCCCCCGGACAGGGTACAATGAGCAGTTCTTC	CASSPRTGYNEQFF
many	TRBV3-1	NA	TRBJ2-1	TGTGCCAGCAGCCAAGTTGGTCCTTCCCCCTACAATGAGCAGTTCTTC	CASSQVGPSPYNEQFF
few	TRBV18	NA	TRBJ2-7	TGTGCCAGCTCACCAAAGATAGGAGCCGCCAGCTCCTACGAGCAGTACTTC	CASSPKIGAASSYEQYF
NA	TRBV20-1	NA	TRBJ2-2	TGCAGTGCTTATGGGAGAGGACAACAGAACACCGGGGAGCTGTTTTTT	CSAYGRGQQNTGELFF
NA	TRBV27	NA	TRBJ2-1	TGTGCCAGCAGACGACAGGGGAGGGACTACAATGAGCAGTTCTTC	CASRRQGRDYNEQFF
many	TRBV7-2	NA	TRBJ1-1	TGTGCCAGCACTCCCCTGGGGGCAGGTGAAGCTTTCTTT	CASTPLGAGEAFF
NA	TRBV7-8	NA	TRBJ1-3	TGTGCCAGCAGCTTAGCCACTAAAGGAAACACCATATATTTT	CASSLATKGNTIYF
few	TRBV5-1	NA	TRBJ1-3	TGCGCCAGCAGCTGGAGCGTGGGGGAAGGAAACACCATATATTTT	CASSWSVGEGNTIYF
NA	TRBV11-1	TRBD1	TRBJ2-1	TGTGCCAGCACCAGGACAGGGGTGGGGAATGAGCAGTTCTTC	CASTRTGVGNEQFF
many	TRBV5-1	TRBD1	TRBJ1-5	TGCGCCAGCAGCTTTACAGGGGGCAGCAATCAGCCCCAGCATTTT	CASSFTGGSNQPQHF
NA	TRBV29-1	NA	TRBJ2-7	TGCAGCGTTGGGTCAGGGTTGTCCTACGAGCAGTACTTC	CSVGSGLSYEQYF
NA	TRBV3-1	TRBD1	TRBJ1-4	TGTGCCAGCAGCGCGGGACAGGGTTATGAAAAACTGTTTTTT	CASSAGQGYEKLFF
many	TRBV10-3	TRBD1	TRBJ2-1	TGTGCCATCACTGGGGACAGCTCCTACAATGAGCAGTTCTTC	CAITGDSSYNEQFF
many	TRBV24-1	NA	TRBJ1-1	TGTGCCACCAGTGATGAGGGGAACACTGAAGCTTTCTTT	CATSDEGNTEAFF
NA	TRBV7-9	NA	TRBJ1-2	TGTGCCAGCAGCAAAGCCGGGGGCCGTGGCTACACCTTC	CASSKAGGRGYTF
NA	TRBV12-3/TRBV12-4	NA	TRBJ2-2	TGTGCCACCATTTGGACAGCGAACACCGGGGAGCTGTTTTTT	CATIWTANTGELFF
NA	TRBV2	NA	TRBJ1-1	TGTGCCAGCAGTGAAGCAATATCAGGGGTGAACACTGAAGCTTTCTTT	CASSEAISGVNTEAFF
few	TRBV6-5	TRBD1	TRBJ2-7	TGTGCCAGCGGCCAAGACAGGGGCGACTCCTACGAGCAGTACTTC	CASGQDRGDSYEQYF
NA	TRBV7-9	NA	TRBJ2-1	TGTGCCAGCAGCCCGGGACCCATAGAGCAGTTCTTC	CASSPGPIEQFF
NA	TRBV10-3	TRBD2	TRBJ2-2	TGTGCCATCAGTGAGCCTCAAGGCGGGAGGGCGGAAAACACCGGGGAGCTGTTTTTT	CAISEPQGGRAENTGELFF